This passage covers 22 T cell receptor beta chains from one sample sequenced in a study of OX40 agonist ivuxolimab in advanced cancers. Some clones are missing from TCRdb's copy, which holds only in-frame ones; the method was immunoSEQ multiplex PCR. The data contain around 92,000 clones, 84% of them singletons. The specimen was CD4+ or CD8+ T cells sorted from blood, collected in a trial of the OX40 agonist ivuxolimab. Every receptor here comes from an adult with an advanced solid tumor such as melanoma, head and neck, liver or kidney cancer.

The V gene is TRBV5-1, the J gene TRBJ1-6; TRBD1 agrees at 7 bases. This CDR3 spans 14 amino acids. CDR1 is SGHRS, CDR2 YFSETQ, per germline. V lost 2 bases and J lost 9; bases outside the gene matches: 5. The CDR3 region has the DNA TGCGCCAGCAGCTTCGGAGGGGGCGGTTCACCCCTCCACTTT. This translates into CASSFGGGGSPLHF.

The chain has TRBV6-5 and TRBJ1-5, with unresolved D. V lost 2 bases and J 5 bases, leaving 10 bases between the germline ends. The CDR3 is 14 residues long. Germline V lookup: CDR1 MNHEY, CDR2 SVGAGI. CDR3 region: CASSYGPAYQPQHF. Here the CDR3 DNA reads TGTGCCAGCAGTTACGGGCCGGCCTATCAGCCCCAGCATTTT.

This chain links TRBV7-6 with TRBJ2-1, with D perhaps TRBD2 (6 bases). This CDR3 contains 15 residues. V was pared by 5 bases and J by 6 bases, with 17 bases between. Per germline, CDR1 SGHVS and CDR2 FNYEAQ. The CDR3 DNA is TGTGCCAGCAGCCCCCGGGACGGGAGCACCAATGAGCAGTTCTTC. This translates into CASSPRDGSTNEQFF.

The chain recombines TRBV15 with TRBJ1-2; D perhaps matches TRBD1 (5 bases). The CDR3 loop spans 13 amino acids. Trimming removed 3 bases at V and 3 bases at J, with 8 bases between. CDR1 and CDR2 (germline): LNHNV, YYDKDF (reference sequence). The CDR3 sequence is CATSRGTDYGYTF. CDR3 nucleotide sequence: TGTGCCACCAGCAGGGGGACGGACTATGGCTACACCTTC.

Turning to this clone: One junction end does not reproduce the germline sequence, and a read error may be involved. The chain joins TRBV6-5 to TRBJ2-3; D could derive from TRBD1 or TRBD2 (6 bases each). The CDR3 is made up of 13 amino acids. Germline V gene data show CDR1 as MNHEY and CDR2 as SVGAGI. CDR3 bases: TGTACCAGCAAGTTCAGGGGAGGAGATACGCAGTATTTT. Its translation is CTSKFRGGDTQYF.

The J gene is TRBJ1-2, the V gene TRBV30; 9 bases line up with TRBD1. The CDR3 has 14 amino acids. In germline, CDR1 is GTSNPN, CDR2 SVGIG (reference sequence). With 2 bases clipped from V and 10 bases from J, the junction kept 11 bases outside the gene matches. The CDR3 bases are TGTGCCTGGAGTACAACACGGACAGGGGTGGCCTACACCTTC. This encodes CAWSTTRTGVAYTF. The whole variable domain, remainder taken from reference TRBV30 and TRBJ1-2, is SQTIHQWPATLVQPVGSPLSLECTVEGTSNPNLYWYRQAAGRGLQLLFYSVGIGQISSEVPQNLSASRPQDRQFILSSKKLLLSDSGFYLCAWSTTRTGVAYTFGSGTRLTVV.

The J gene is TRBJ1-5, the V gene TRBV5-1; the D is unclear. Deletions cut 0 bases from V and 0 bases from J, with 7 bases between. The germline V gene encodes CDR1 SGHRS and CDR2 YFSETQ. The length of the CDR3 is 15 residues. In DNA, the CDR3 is TGCGCCAGCAGCTTGGACGGTCGTAGCAATCAGCCCCAGCATTTT. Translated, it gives CASSLDGRSNQPQHF.

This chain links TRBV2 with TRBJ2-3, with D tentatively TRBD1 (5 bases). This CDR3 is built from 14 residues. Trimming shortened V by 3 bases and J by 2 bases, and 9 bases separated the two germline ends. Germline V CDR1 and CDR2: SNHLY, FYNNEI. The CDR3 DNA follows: TGTGCCAGCAGTGAGATGACAGACACAGATACGCAGTATTTT. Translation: CASSEMTDTDTQYF.

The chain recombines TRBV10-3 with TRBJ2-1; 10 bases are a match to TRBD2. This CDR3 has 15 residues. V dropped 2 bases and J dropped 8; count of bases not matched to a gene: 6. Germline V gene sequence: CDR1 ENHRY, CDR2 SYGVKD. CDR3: CAISERSGGGHEQFF. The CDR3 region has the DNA TGTGCCATCAGTGAGCGGAGCGGGGGGGGCCATGAGCAGTTCTTC.

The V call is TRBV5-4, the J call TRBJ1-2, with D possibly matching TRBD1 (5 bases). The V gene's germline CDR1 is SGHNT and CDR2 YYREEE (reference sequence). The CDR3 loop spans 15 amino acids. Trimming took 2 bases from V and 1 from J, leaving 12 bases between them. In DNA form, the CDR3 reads TGTGCCAGCAGCTTCCGGGACGGTCTTAACTATGGCTACACCTTC. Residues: CASSFRDGLNYGYTF.

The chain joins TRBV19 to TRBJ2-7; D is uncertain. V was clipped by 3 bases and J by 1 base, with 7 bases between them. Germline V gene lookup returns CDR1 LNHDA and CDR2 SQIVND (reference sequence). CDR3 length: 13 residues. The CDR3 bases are TGTGCCAGTAGTATCCGGCAGTCCTACGAGCAGTACTTC. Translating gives CASSIRQSYEQYF. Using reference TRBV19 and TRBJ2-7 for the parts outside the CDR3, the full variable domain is DGGITQSPKYLFRKEGQNVTLSCEQNLNHDAMYWYRQDPGQGLRLIYYSQIVNDFQKGDIAEGYSVSREKKESFPLTVTSAQKNPTAFYLCASSIRQSYEQYFGPGTRLTVT.

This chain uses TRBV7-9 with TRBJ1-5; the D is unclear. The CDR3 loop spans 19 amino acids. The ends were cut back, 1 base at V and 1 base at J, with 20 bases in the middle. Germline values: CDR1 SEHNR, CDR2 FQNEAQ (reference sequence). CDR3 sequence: CASSLVRTGSYESNQPQHF. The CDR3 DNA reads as TGTGCCAGCAGCTTAGTACGAACGGGGTCTTACGAGAGCAATCAGCCCCAGCATTTT.

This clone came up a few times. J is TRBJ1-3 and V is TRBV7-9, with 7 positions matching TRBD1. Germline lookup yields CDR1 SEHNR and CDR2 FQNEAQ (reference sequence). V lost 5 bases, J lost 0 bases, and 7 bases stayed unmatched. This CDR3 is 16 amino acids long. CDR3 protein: CASSRQGRDSGNTIYF. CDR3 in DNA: TGTGCCAGCAGCCGACAGGGTAGGGACTCTGGAAACACCATATATTTT.

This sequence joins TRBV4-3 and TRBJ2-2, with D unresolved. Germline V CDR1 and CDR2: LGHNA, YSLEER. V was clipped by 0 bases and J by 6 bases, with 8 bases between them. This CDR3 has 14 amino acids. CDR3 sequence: CASSQDGRSGELFF. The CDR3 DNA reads TGCGCCAGCAGCCAAGATGGGCGGTCCGGGGAGCTGTTTTTT.

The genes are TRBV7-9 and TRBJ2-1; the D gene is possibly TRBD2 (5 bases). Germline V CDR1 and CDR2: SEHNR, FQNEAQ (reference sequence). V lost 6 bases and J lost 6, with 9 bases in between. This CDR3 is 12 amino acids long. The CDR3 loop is CASRDFINEQFF. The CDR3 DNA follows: TGTGCCAGCAGGGACTTTATCAATGAGCAGTTCTTC. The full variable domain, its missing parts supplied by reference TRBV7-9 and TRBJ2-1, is DTGVSQNPRHKITKRGQNVTFRCDPISEHNRLYWYRQTLGQGPEFLTYFQNEAQLEKSRLLSDRFSAERPKGSFSTLEIQRTEQGDSAMYLCASRDFINEQFFGPGTRLTVL.

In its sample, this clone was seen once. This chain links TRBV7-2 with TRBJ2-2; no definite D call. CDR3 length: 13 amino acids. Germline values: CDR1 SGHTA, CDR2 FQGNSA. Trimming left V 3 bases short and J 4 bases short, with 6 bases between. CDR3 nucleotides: TGTGCCAGCAGCTTTGTGATCACCGGGGAGCTGTTTTTT. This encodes CASSFVITGELFF.

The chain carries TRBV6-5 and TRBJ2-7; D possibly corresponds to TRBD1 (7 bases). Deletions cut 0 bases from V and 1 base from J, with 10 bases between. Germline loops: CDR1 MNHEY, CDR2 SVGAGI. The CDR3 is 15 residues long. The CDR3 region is CASSYSAGGSYEQYF. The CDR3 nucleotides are TGTGCCAGCAGTTACTCTGCAGGGGGGTCCTACGAGCAGTACTTC.

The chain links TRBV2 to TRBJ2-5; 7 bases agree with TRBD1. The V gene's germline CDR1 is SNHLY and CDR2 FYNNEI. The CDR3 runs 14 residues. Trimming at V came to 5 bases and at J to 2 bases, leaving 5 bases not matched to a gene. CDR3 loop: CASSKGQNQETQYF. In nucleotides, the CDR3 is TGTGCCAGCAGTAAGGGACAGAATCAAGAGACCCAGTACTTC.

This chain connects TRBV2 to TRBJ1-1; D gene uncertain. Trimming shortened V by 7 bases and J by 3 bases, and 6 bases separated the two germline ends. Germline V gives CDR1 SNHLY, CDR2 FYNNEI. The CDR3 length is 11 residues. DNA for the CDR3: TGTGCCAGCACGTATCACACTGAAGCTTTCTTT. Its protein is CASTYHTEAFF.

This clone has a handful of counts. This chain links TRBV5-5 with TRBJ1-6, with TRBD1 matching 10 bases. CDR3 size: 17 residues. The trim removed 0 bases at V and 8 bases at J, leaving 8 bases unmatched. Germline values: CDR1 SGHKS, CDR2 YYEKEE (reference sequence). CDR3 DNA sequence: TGTGCCAGCAGCTTGGATACTCTGGGGACAGGGGATTCACCCCTCCACTTT. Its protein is CASSLDTLGTGDSPLHF.

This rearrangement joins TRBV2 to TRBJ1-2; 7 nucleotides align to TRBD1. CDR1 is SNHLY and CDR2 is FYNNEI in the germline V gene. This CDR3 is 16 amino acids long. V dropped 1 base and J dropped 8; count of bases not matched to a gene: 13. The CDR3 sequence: CASSEDKGQRGRGYTF. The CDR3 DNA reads TGTGCCAGCAGTGAAGACAAGGGACAGCGGGGCCGGGGCTACACCTTC.

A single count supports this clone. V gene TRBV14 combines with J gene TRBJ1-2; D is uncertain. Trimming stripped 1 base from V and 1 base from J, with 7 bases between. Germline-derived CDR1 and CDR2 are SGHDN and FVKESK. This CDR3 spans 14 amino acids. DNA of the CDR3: TGTGCCAGCAGCCAAGCTGTGGGTAACTATGGCTACACCTTC. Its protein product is CASSQAVGNYGYTF.